One and the same sample provided the 3 T cell receptor beta chains below, sequenced in a study of graft-versus-host responses after intestinal transplantation. Method: immunoSEQ multiplex PCR; TCRdb's copy keeps in-frame clones and lacks some. The profile covers roughly 23,000 clones, with 70% to 80% appearing a single time and under 4% taken by the ten largest. Grafts had their tissue processed, releasing intraepithelial and lamina propria lymphocytes. The material sequenced was ileum tissue, taken 12 days after intestinal transplant. The receptors stem from a human patient who received an intestinal transplant, so some T cells may come from the graft donor.

V is TRBV9 and J is TRBJ1-3; D is uncertain. The germline gives CDR1 SGDLS, CDR2 YYNGEE. Between the trimmed V and J ends, which lost 3 bases and 0 bases, there was a span of 13 bases. The CDR3 extends over 16 amino acids. The CDR3 loop reads CASSESGPHSGNTIYF. The CDR3 bases are TGTGCCAGCAGCGAGTCGGGTCCCCACTCTGGAAACACCATATATTTT.

V is TRBV6-5 and J is TRBJ2-3; 8 positions match TRBD1. V lost 5 bases, J lost 2 bases, and 6 bases stayed unmatched. Germline V CDR1 and CDR2: MNHEY, SVGAGI. This CDR3 contains 15 residues. The CDR3 DNA is TGTGCCAGCAGTCCCACAGGGGGTCTCACAGATACGCAGTATTTT. Translated, it gives CASSPTGGLTDTQYF.

The chain recombines TRBV9 with TRBJ2-2, with D uncertain. This CDR3 has 13 amino acids. Trimming removed 2 bases from V and 5 bases from J, with 7 bases in between. From germline, CDR1 is SGDLS and CDR2 YYNGEE. Here the CDR3 DNA reads TGTGCCAGCAGCGTCTCGAGAACCGGGGAGCTGTTTTTT. As protein: CASSVSRTGELFF.